This TCR beta chain was documented in a study of control samples from healthy donors and cancer patients. TCRdb keeps only in-frame clones here, not all; method: immunoSEQ multiplex PCR. Of tens of thousands of clones listed, 89% were seen once; the top ten hold roughly 1.6%. Germline assignment: CDR1 MNHEY and CDR2 SMNVEV (reference sequence). The CDR3 contains 14 residues. V was pared by 6 bases and J by 1 base, with 12 bases between. This clone appeared a single time. This TCR was recovered from a man aged 35 to 55 with colorectal cancer. The rearrangement joins TRBV27 to TRBJ2-5; a possible D gene is TRBD1 (6 bases). Sequenced: PBMCs. Written as DNA, the CDR3 is TGTGCCAGCAGCCCCGGGACAACCCAAGAGACCCAGTACTTC. Amino acid sequence: CASSPGTTQETQYF.